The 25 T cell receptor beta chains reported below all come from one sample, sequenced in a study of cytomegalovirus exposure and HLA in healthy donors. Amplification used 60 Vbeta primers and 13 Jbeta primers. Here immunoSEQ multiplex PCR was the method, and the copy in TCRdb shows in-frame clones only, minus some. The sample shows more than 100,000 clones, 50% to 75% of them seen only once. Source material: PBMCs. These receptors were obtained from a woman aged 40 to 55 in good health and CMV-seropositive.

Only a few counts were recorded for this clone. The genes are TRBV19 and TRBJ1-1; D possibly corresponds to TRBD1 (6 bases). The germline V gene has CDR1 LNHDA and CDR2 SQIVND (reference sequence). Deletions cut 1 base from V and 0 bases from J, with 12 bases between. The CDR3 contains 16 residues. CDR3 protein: CASSIGWGPMNTEAFF. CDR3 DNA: TGTGCCAGTAGTATAGGCTGGGGGCCCATGAACACTGAAGCTTTCTTT.

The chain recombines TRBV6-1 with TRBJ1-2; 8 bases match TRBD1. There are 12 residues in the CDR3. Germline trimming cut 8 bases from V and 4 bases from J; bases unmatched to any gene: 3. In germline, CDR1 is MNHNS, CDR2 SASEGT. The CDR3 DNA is TGTGCCAGCGGGGACAGGAGCTATGGCTACACCTTC. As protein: CASGDRSYGYTF.

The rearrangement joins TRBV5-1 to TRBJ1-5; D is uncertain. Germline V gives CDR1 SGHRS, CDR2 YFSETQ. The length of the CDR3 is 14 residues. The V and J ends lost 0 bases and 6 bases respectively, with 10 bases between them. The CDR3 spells CASSLGGSGQPQHF. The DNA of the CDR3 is TGCGCCAGCAGCTTGGGCGGGTCGGGTCAGCCCCAGCATTTT.

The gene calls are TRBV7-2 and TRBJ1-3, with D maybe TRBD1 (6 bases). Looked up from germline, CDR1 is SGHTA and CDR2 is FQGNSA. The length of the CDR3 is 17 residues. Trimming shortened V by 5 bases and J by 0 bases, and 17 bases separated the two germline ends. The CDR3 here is CASSIRGGGLSGNTIYF. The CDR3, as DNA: TGTGCCAGCAGCATCAGAGGGGGGGGCCTCTCTGGAAACACCATATATTTT.

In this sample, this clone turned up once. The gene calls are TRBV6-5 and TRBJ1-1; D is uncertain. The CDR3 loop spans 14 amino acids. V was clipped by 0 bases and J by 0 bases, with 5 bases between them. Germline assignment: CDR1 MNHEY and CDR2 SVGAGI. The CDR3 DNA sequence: TGTGCCAGCAGTTACTCACGGGTGAACACTGAAGCTTTCTTT. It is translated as CASSYSRVNTEAFF.

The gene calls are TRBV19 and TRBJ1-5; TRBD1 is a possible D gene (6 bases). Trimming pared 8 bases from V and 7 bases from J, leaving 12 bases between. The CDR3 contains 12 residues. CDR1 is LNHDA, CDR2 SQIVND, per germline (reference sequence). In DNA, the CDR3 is TGTGCCAGTCATAAGGGGGAGCAGCCCCAGCATTTT. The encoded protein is CASHKGEQPQHF.

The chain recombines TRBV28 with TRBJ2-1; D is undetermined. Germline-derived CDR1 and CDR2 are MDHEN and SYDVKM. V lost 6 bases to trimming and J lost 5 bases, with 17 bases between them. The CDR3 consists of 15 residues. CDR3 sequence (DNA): TGTGCCAGCAGCCCCGGGTCGTGGTCGGACAATGAGCAGTTCTTC. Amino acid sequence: CASSPGSWSDNEQFF.

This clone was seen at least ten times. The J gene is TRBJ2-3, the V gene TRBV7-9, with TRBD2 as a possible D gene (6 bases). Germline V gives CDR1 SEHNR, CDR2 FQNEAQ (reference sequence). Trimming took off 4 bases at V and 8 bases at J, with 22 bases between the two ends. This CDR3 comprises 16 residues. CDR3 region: CASSSRLGAGLGTQYF. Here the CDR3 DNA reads TGTGCCAGCAGCTCGAGACTAGGAGCGGGCCTGGGTACGCAGTATTTT.

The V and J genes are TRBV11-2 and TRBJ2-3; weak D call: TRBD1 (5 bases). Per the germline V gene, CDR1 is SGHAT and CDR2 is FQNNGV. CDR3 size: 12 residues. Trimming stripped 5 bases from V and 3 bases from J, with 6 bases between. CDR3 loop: CASSPGTDTQYF. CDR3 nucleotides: TGTGCCAGCAGCCCAGGGACAGATACGCAGTATTTT.

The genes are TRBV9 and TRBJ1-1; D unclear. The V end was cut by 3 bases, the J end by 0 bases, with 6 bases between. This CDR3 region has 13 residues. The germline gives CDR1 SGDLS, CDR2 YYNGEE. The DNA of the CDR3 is TGTGCCAGCAGCGCCGGGATGAACACTGAAGCTTTCTTT. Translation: CASSAGMNTEAFF.

CDR3: CASSVGAGNEKLFF. The CDR3 nucleotides are TGTGCCAGCAGCGTAGGGGCAGGGAATGAAAAACTGTTTTTT. J is TRBJ1-4 and V is TRBV9; D might be TRBD1 (5 bases). Germline loops: CDR1 SGDLS, CDR2 YYNGEE. The V end lost 0 bases, the J end lost 5 bases, and 8 bases lay between the germline ends. There are 14 residues in the CDR3.

DNA for the CDR3: TGTGCCAGCAGGCGAGCAGGGGCGGGTGAAAAACTGTTTTTT. Residues: CASRRAGAGEKLFF. This chain joins TRBV6-1 and TRBJ1-4, with D possibly being TRBD1 (6 bases). The length of the CDR3 is 14 residues. V was clipped by 6 bases and J by 7 bases, with 15 bases between them. Germline V CDR1 and CDR2: MNHNS, SASEGT.

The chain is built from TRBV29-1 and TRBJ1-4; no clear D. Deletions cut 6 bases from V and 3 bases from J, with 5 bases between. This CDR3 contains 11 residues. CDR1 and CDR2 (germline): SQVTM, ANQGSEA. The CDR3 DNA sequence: TGCAGCGTCGTTTCTAATGAAAAACTGTTTTTT. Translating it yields CSVVSNEKLFF.

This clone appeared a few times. CDR3 DNA sequence: TGTGCCAGCAGCGTAGTAGGGGGGGGCACCCAAGAGACCCAGTACTTC. This translates into CASSVVGGGTQETQYF. The chain joins TRBV9 to TRBJ2-5, with D possibly TRBD2 on 7 matching bases. Germline-derived CDR1 and CDR2 are SGDLS and YYNGEE. V gave up 0 bases and J gave up 1 base, with 13 bases separating them. This CDR3 has 16 amino acids.

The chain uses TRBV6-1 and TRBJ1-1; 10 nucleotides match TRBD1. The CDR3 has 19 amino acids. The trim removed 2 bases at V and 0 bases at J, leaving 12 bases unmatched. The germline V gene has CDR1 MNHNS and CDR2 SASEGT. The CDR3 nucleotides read TGTGCCAGCAGTGAATTAGGACAGGGGGTTTTCTTGCTGAACACTGAAGCTTTCTTT. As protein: CASSELGQGVFLLNTEAFF.

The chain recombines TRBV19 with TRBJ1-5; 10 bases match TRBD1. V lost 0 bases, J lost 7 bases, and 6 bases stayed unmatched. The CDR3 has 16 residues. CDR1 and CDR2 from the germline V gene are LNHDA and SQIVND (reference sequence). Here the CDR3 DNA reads TGTGCCAGTAGTATAGACCCGACAGGGGGCGAACAGCCCCAGCATTTT. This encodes CASSIDPTGGEQPQHF. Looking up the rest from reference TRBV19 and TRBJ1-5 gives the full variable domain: DGGITQSPKYLFRKEGQNVTLSCEQNLNHDAMYWYRQDPGQGLRLIYYSQIVNDFQKGDIAEGYSVSREKKESFPLTVTSAQKNPTAFYLCASSIDPTGGEQPQHFGDGTRLSIL.

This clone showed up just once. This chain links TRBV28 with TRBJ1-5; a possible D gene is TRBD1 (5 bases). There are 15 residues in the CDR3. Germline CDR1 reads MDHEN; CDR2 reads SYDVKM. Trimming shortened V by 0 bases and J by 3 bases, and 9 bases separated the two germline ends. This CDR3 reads CASSLWKDNNQPQHF. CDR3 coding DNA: TGTGCCAGCAGTTTATGGAAGGACAACAATCAGCCCCAGCATTTT.

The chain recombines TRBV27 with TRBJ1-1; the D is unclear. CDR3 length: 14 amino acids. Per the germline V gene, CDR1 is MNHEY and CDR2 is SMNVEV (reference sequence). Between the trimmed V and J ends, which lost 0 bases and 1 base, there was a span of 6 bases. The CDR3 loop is CASSLSIENTEAFF. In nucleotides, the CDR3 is TGTGCCAGCAGTTTATCGATAGAGAACACTGAAGCTTTCTTT.

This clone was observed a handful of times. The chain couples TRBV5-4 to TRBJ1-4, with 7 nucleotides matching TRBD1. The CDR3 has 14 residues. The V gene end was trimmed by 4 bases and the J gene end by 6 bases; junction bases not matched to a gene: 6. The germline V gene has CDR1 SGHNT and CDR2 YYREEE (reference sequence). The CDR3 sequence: CASSHDREDEKLFF. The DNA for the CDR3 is TGTGCCAGCAGCCACGACAGGGAGGATGAAAAACTGTTTTTT.

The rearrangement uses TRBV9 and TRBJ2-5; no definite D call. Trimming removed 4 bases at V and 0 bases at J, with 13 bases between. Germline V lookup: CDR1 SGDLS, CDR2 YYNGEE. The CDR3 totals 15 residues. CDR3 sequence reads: CASSPQVQYQETQYF. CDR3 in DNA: TGTGCCAGCAGCCCACAAGTACAGTACCAAGAGACCCAGTACTTC. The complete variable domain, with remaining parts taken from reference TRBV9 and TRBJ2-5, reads DSGVTQTPKHLITATGQRVTLRCSPRSGDLSVYWYQQSLDQGLQFLIQYYNGEERAKGNILERFSAQQFPDLHSELNLSSLELGDSALYFCASSPQVQYQETQYFGPGTRLLVL.

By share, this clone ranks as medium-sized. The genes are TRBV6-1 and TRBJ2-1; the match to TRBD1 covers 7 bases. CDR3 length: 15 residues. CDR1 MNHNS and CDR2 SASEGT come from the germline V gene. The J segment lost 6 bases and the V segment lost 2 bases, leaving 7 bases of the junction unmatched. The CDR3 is CASSEQEGALNEQFF. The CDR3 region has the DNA TGTGCCAGCAGTGAACAAGAGGGGGCCCTCAATGAGCAGTTCTTC.

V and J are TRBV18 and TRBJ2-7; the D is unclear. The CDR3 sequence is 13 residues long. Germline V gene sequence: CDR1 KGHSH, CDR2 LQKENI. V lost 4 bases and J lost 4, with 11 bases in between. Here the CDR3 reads CASSRQGGYEQYF. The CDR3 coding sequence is TGTGCCAGCTCACGTCAAGGCGGTTACGAGCAGTACTTC.

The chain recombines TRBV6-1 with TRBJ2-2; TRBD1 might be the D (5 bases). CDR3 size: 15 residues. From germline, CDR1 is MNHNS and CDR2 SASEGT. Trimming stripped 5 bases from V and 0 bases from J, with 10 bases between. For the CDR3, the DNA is TGTGCCAGCAGTCCGACAGTCGCGAACACCGGGGAGCTGTTTTTT. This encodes CASSPTVANTGELFF.

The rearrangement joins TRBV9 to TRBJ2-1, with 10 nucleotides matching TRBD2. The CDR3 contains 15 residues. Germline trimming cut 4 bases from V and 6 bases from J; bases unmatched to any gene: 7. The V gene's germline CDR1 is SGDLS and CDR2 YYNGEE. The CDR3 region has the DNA TGTGCCAGCAGCTCTCAGCGGGAGGGCCGCAATGAGCAGTTCTTC. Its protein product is CASSSQREGRNEQFF.

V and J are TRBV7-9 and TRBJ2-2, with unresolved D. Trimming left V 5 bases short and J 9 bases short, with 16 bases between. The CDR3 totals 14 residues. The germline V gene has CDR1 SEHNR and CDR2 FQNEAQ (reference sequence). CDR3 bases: TGTGCCAGCAGCAGCTACAAACAGTGGCGGGAGCTGTTTTTT. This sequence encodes CASSSYKQWRELFF.